A selection of T cell receptor beta chains follows, all from one sample in a study of blood T cell repertoires in COVID-19. Profiled with immunoSEQ multiplex PCR; TCRdb holds only in-frame clones, not every one. The data hold some 260,000 clones, with 65% to 90% observed a single time. Sequencing input: PBMCs or T cells enriched from blood (not recorded which). These TCRs come from a man aged 35 to 55 who had recovered from COVID-19. CDR3s include the opening cysteine and the closing phenylalanine or tryptophan. The D gene is left open where the match is weak. Clone size is given for some rows only: seen once, a few or many times, or a class if the clone is expanded.

abundance: .
v_gene: TRBV6-1
j_gene: TRBJ2-2
d_gene: TRBD2
CDR3aa: CASSEWAGANTGELFF
CDR3nt: TGTGCCAGCAGTGAATGGGCGGGGGCGAACACCGGGGAGCTGTTTTTT

abundance: .
v_gene: TRBV28
j_gene: TRBJ2-1
d_gene: TRBD1
CDR3aa: CASRPSGQGYNEQFF
CDR3nt: TGTGCCAGCAGGCCCTCGGGACAGGGATACAATGAGCAGTTCTTC

abundance: many
v_gene: TRBV27
j_gene: TRBJ2-7
d_gene: .
CDR3aa: CASSLWSGDEQYF
CDR3nt: TGTGCCAGCAGTTTGTGGTCGGGGGACGAGCAGTACTTC

abundance: .
v_gene: TRBV30
j_gene: TRBJ2-3
d_gene: .
CDR3aa: CAWSTGSTDTQYF
CDR3nt: TGTGCCTGGAGCACAGGGAGCACAGATACGCAGTATTTT

abundance: .
v_gene: TRBV29-1
j_gene: TRBJ2-1
d_gene: TRBD2
CDR3aa: CSVPRRLAGRNEQFF
CDR3nt: TGCAGCGTTCCCAGGAGACTAGCGGGACGCAATGAGCAGTTCTTC

abundance: .
v_gene: TRBV21-1
j_gene: TRBJ2-5
d_gene: .
CDR3aa: CASSKCRTVYQETQYF
CDR3nt: TGTGCCAGCAGCAAATGCAGGACTGTGTACCAAGAGACCCAGTACTTC

abundance: .
v_gene: TRBV11-3
j_gene: TRBJ2-5
d_gene: TRBD2
CDR3aa: CASSLSPLAGGQETQYF
CDR3nt: TGTGCCAGCAGCTTATCACCTCTAGCGGGGGGGCAAGAGACCCAGTACTTC

abundance: .
v_gene: TRBV9
j_gene: TRBJ2-2
d_gene: .
CDR3aa: CASSVLSGDFGGELFF
CDR3nt: TGTGCCAGCAGCGTCCTCTCGGGGGATTTCGGCGGGGAGCTGTTTTTT

abundance: .
v_gene: TRBV10-3
j_gene: TRBJ2-3
d_gene: .
CDR3aa: CAISQTGTSTDTQYF
CDR3nt: TGTGCCATCAGCCAGACAGGAACTAGCACAGATACGCAGTATTTT

abundance: .
v_gene: TRBV3-1/TRBV3-2
j_gene: TRBJ1-2
d_gene: TRBD1
CDR3aa: CASSQDAGQGGTNYGYTF
CDR3nt: TGTGCCAGCAGCCAAGATGCTGGACAGGGTGGGACTAACTATGGCTACACCTTC

abundance: .
v_gene: TRBV6-2/TRBV6-3
j_gene: TRBJ1-5
d_gene: .
CDR3aa: CASSYIGQPQHF
CDR3nt: TGTGCCAGCAGTTACATCGGTCAGCCCCAGCATTTT

abundance: .
v_gene: TRBV19
j_gene: TRBJ1-2
d_gene: TRBD1
CDR3aa: CASNDDRAYGYTF
CDR3nt: TGTGCCAGTAACGACGACAGGGCCTATGGCTACACCTTC

abundance: .
v_gene: TRBV12-5
j_gene: TRBJ2-3
d_gene: TRBD2
CDR3aa: CASGLELAGFTDTQYF
CDR3nt: TGTGCTAGTGGTTTGGAGCTAGCGGGATTCACAGATACGCAGTATTTT

abundance: .
v_gene: TRBV7-3
j_gene: TRBJ1-2
d_gene: TRBD1
CDR3aa: CASSPGQGPYGYTF
CDR3nt: TGTGCCAGCAGCCCGGGACAGGGACCTTATGGCTACACCTTC

abundance: once
v_gene: TRBV6-5
j_gene: TRBJ1-6
d_gene: .
CDR3aa: CASRSYNSPLHF
CDR3nt: TGTGCCAGCAGGAGCTATAATTCACCCCTCCACTTT

abundance: .
v_gene: TRBV28
j_gene: TRBJ2-7
d_gene: .
CDR3aa: CASQDSLSYEQYF
CDR3nt: TGTGCCAGCCAAGACAGCCTCTCCTACGAGCAGTACTTC

abundance: .
v_gene: TRBV28
j_gene: TRBJ2-7
d_gene: TRBD1
CDR3aa: CASSPGQGSWGVLGEQYF
CDR3nt: TGTGCCAGCAGTCCGGGACAGGGGTCGTGGGGCGTGTTGGGGGAGCAGTACTTC

abundance: .
v_gene: TRBV7-2
j_gene: TRBJ1-2
d_gene: TRBD1
CDR3aa: CASSSQGADGYTF
CDR3nt: TGTGCCAGCAGCTCCCAGGGGGCGGATGGCTACACCTTC

abundance: .
v_gene: TRBV10-3
j_gene: TRBJ2-1
d_gene: TRBD2
CDR3aa: CAIRGTSGRGNNEQFF
CDR3nt: TGTGCCATCAGGGGGACTAGCGGGAGGGGGAACAATGAGCAGTTCTTC

abundance: .
v_gene: TRBV7-9
j_gene: TRBJ2-1
d_gene: TRBD2
CDR3aa: CASTPQASGSYNEQFF
CDR3nt: TGTGCCAGCACCCCTCAGGCAAGCGGGAGCTACAATGAGCAGTTCTTC

abundance: .
v_gene: TRBV30
j_gene: TRBJ2-3
d_gene: .
CDR3aa: CAWSVTYTQYF
CDR3nt: TGTGCCTGGAGTGTAACTTATACGCAGTATTTT

abundance: .
v_gene: TRBV5-1
j_gene: TRBJ2-7
d_gene: .
CDR3aa: CASSLDPDSRSYEQYF
CDR3nt: TGCGCCAGCAGCTTGGATCCCGACAGCCGTTCCTACGAGCAGTACTTC

abundance: .
v_gene: TRBV7-2
j_gene: TRBJ2-1
d_gene: .
CDR3aa: CASSPKDLSGYNEQFF
CDR3nt: TGTGCCAGCAGCCCAAAGGACCTCTCAGGGTACAATGAGCAGTTCTTC

abundance: .
v_gene: TRBV6-5
j_gene: TRBJ2-7
d_gene: .
CDR3aa: CASSRDGYEQYF
CDR3nt: TGTGCCAGCAGTCGGGATGGCTACGAGCAGTACTTC

abundance: .
v_gene: TRBV5-1
j_gene: TRBJ2-3
d_gene: TRBD2
CDR3aa: CASSASGGGTDTQYF
CDR3nt: TGCGCCAGCAGCGCGAGCGGGGGGGGCACAGATACGCAGTATTTT

abundance: .
v_gene: TRBV6-6
j_gene: TRBJ2-2
d_gene: TRBD2
CDR3aa: CASSRYGAGGPGELFF
CDR3nt: TGTGCCAGCAGTCGTTACGGGGCGGGAGGTCCCGGGGAGCTGTTTTTT

abundance: .
v_gene: TRBV19
j_gene: TRBJ1-5
d_gene: .
CDR3aa: CASSIAIQGWSNQPQHF
CDR3nt: TGTGCCAGTAGTATAGCGATACAGGGATGGAGCAATCAGCCCCAGCATTTT

abundance: .
v_gene: TRBV7-9
j_gene: TRBJ2-2
d_gene: .
CDR3aa: CASSPAEGEGWYTGELFF
CDR3nt: TGTGCCAGCAGCCCCGCTGAGGGGGAGGGGTGGTACACCGGGGAGCTGTTTTTT

abundance: .
v_gene: TRBV30
j_gene: TRBJ2-1
d_gene: TRBD1
CDR3aa: CAWGTGLDNEQFF
CDR3nt: TGTGCCTGGGGGACAGGCTTGGATAATGAGCAGTTCTTC

abundance: once
v_gene: TRBV7-2
j_gene: TRBJ2-7
d_gene: TRBD2
CDR3aa: CASSLSGSWNEQYF
CDR3nt: TGTGCCAGCAGCCTTAGCGGGAGCTGGAACGAGCAGTACTTC

abundance: .
v_gene: TRBV7-3
j_gene: TRBJ2-1
d_gene: TRBD1
CDR3aa: CASSRTGGGDEQFF
CDR3nt: TGTGCCAGCAGCCGGACAGGGGGTGGCGATGAGCAGTTCTTC

abundance: .
v_gene: TRBV6-5
j_gene: TRBJ2-7
d_gene: .
CDR3aa: CASSFGPGHGRYEQYF
CDR3nt: TGTGCCAGCAGTTTCGGCCCGGGACATGGGAGATACGAGCAGTACTTC

abundance: .
v_gene: TRBV28
j_gene: TRBJ2-1
d_gene: .
CDR3aa: CASNSPPSRNEQFF
CDR3nt: TGTGCCAGTAACAGTCCTCCGAGCAGGAATGAGCAGTTCTTC

abundance: .
v_gene: TRBV5-8
j_gene: TRBJ1-3
d_gene: .
CDR3aa: CASSLGQGIRGDTIYF
CDR3nt: TGTGCCAGCAGCTTGGGGCAGGGTATACGAGGAGACACCATATATTTT

abundance: .
v_gene: TRBV30
j_gene: TRBJ1-1
d_gene: TRBD1
CDR3aa: CAWSPQDRAYF
CDR3nt: TGTGCCTGGAGTCCTCAGGACAGGGCCTATTTT

abundance: .
v_gene: TRBV7-2
j_gene: TRBJ2-7
d_gene: .
CDR3aa: CASSLSTGFEQYF
CDR3nt: TGTGCCAGCAGCTTGTCCACAGGTTTCGAGCAGTACTTC

abundance: .
v_gene: TRBV21-1
j_gene: TRBJ1-5
d_gene: .
CDR3aa: CASSIRRGGPQHF
CDR3nt: TGTGCCAGCAGCATCCGAAGGGGAGGGCCCCAGCATTTT

abundance: .
v_gene: TRBV19
j_gene: TRBJ1-2
d_gene: .
CDR3aa: CASSRRTDSNYGYTF
CDR3nt: TGTGCCAGTAGTAGAAGGACAGATTCTAACTATGGCTACACCTTC

abundance: .
v_gene: TRBV2
j_gene: TRBJ2-2
d_gene: TRBD2
CDR3aa: CASKERETTGELFF
CDR3nt: TGTGCCAGCAAGGAGCGGGAGACCACCGGGGAGCTGTTTTTT

abundance: .
v_gene: TRBV10-3
j_gene: TRBJ2-2
d_gene: .
CDR3aa: CAISEFLANTGELFF
CDR3nt: TGTGCCATCAGTGAGTTCCTCGCGAACACCGGGGAGCTGTTTTTT

abundance: .
v_gene: TRBV5-6
j_gene: TRBJ2-1
d_gene: TRBD2
CDR3aa: CASGSFLAGGNEQFF
CDR3nt: TGTGCCAGCGGATCATTTCTAGCGGGAGGAAATGAGCAGTTCTTC

abundance: .
v_gene: TRBV10-3
j_gene: TRBJ1-2
d_gene: TRBD1
CDR3aa: CAISAGTALNYGYTF
CDR3nt: TGTGCCATCAGCGCAGGGACAGCCCTAAACTATGGCTACACCTTC

abundance: .
v_gene: TRBV25-1
j_gene: TRBJ1-1
d_gene: .
CDR3aa: CASNRQENTEAFF
CDR3nt: TGTGCCAGCAATCGTCAGGAGAACACTGAAGCTTTCTTT

abundance: .
v_gene: TRBV27
j_gene: TRBJ1-1
d_gene: .
CDR3aa: CASSEVGGTEAFF
CDR3nt: TGTGCCAGCAGTGAGGTCGGAGGCACTGAAGCTTTCTTT

abundance: .
v_gene: TRBV7-2
j_gene: TRBJ2-3
d_gene: .
CDR3aa: CASSQHRSTQYF
CDR3nt: TGTGCCAGCAGCCAACACAGATCTACGCAGTATTTT

abundance: .
v_gene: TRBV7-8
j_gene: TRBJ2-3
d_gene: .
CDR3aa: CASSPSRTDTQYF
CDR3nt: TGTGCCAGCAGCCCCTCACGGACAGATACGCAGTATTTT

abundance: .
v_gene: TRBV4-2
j_gene: TRBJ2-5
d_gene: TRBD2
CDR3aa: CASSQDQLGLAGGKTQYF
CDR3nt: TGTGCCAGCAGCCAAGATCAGTTGGGGCTAGCGGGGGGGAAGACCCAGTACTTC

abundance: few
v_gene: TRBV10-3
j_gene: TRBJ2-5
d_gene: .
CDR3aa: CAISEWGSLQETQYF
CDR3nt: TGTGCCATCAGTGAGTGGGGCTCCCTCCAAGAGACCCAGTACTTC

abundance: .
v_gene: TRBV7-2
j_gene: TRBJ2-7
d_gene: .
CDR3aa: CASSSWLLYEQYF
CDR3nt: TGTGCCAGCAGCTCTTGGCTGCTCTACGAGCAGTACTTC

abundance: .
v_gene: TRBV7-2
j_gene: TRBJ1-4
d_gene: .
CDR3aa: CASSRPSNEKLFF
CDR3nt: TGTGCCAGCAGTCGTCCCTCTAATGAAAAACTGTTTTTT

abundance: .
v_gene: TRBV19
j_gene: TRBJ2-7
d_gene: TRBD1
CDR3aa: CASSRQGTYEQYF
CDR3nt: TGTGCCAGTAGCCGACAGGGCACCTACGAGCAGTACTTC

abundance: .
v_gene: TRBV3-1/TRBV3-2
j_gene: TRBJ1-1
d_gene: TRBD1
CDR3aa: CASRDHRGTEAFF
CDR3nt: TGTGCCAGCAGGGACCACAGGGGCACTGAAGCTTTCTTT

abundance: .
v_gene: TRBV10-3
j_gene: TRBJ1-1
d_gene: .
CDR3aa: CASTGGNTEAFF
CDR3nt: TGTGCCTCCACGGGGGGGAACACTGAAGCTTTCTTT

abundance: .
v_gene: TRBV19
j_gene: TRBJ2-1
d_gene: TRBD2
CDR3aa: CASSIAGLAGLNEQFF
CDR3nt: TGTGCCAGTAGTATAGCCGGACTAGCGGGGCTCAATGAGCAGTTCTTC

abundance: .
v_gene: TRBV10-3
j_gene: TRBJ2-7
d_gene: .
CDR3aa: CAISTGSLLEGEQYF
CDR3nt: TGTGCCATCAGCACCGGGTCTCTCCTGGAGGGTGAGCAGTACTTC

abundance: .
v_gene: TRBV5-6
j_gene: TRBJ1-2
d_gene: .
CDR3aa: CASSLWGGHSYGYTF
CDR3nt: TGTGCCAGCAGCCTTTGGGGGGGGCATAGCTATGGCTACACCTTC

abundance: .
v_gene: TRBV19
j_gene: TRBJ1-6
d_gene: .
CDR3aa: CASRESSYNSPLHF
CDR3nt: TGTGCCAGTAGGGAGAGCTCCTATAATTCACCCCTCCACTTT

abundance: .
v_gene: TRBV6-5
j_gene: TRBJ1-4
d_gene: .
CDR3aa: CASSWSLDEKLFF
CDR3nt: TGTGCCAGCAGTTGGAGTCTGGATGAAAAACTGTTTTTT

abundance: .
v_gene: TRBV5-4
j_gene: TRBJ2-2
d_gene: TRBD2
CDR3aa: CASSAGLAGVYGELFF
CDR3nt: TGTGCCAGCAGCGCCGGACTAGCGGGAGTATACGGGGAGCTGTTTTTT

abundance: once
v_gene: TRBV3-1/TRBV3-2
j_gene: TRBJ2-5
d_gene: TRBD1
CDR3aa: CASSQGTGKETQYF
CDR3nt: TGTGCCAGCAGCCAAGGGACAGGGAAAGAGACCCAGTACTTC